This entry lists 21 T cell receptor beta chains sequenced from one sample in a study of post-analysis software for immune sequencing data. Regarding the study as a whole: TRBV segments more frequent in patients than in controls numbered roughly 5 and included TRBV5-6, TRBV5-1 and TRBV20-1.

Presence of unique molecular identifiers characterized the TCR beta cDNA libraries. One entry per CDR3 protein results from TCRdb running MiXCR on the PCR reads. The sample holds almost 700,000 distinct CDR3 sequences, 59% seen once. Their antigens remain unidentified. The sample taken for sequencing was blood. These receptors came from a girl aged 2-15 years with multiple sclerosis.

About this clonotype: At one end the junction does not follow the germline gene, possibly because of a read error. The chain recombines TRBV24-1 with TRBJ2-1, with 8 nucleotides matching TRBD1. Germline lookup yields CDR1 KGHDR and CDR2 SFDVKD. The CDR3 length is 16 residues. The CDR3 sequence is CATSDSPQGARNEQFF. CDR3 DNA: TGTGCCACCAGCGATTCTCCTCAGGGGGCGCGAAATGAGCAGTTCTTC.

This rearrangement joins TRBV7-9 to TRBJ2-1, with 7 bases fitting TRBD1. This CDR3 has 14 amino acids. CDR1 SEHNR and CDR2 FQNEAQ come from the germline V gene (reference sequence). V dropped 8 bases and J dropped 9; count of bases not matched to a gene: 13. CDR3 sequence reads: CASFQTGLYGEQFF. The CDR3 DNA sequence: TGTGCCAGCTTTCAGACAGGGCTTTACGGTGAGCAGTTCTTC.

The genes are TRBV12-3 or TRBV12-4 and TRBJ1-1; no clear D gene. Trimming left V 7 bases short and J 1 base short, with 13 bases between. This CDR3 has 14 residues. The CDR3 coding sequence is TGTGCCAGCATGACAAAACTATCGAACACTGAAGCTTTCTTT. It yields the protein CASMTKLSNTEAFF.

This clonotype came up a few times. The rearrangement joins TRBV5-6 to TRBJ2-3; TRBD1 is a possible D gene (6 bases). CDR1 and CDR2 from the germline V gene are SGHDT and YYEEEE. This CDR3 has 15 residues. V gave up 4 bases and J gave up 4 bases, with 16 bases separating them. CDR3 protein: CASSRYRVVSDTQYF. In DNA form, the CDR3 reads TGTGCCAGCAGCCGCTACAGGGTAGTTTCAGATACGCAGTATTTT.

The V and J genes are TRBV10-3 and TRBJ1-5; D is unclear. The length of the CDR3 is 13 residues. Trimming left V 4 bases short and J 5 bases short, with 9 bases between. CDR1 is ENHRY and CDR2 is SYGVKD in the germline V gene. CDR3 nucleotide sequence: TGTGCCATCAGTGGGGCAGCTTATCAGCCCCAGCATTTT. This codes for CAISGAAYQPQHF.

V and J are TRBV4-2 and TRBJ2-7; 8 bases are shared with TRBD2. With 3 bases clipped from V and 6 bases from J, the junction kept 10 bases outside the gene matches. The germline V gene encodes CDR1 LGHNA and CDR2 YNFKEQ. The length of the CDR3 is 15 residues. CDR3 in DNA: TGTGCCAGCAGCCATCCCGGGACTAGTTTCCGCGAGCAGTACTTC. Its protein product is CASSHPGTSFREQYF.

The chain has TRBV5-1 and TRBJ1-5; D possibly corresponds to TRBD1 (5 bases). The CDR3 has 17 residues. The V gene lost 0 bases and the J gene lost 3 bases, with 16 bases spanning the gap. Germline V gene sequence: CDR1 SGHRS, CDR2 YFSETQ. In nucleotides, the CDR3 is TGCGCCAGCAGCTTGGTCGGGGGGAATAATTCCAATCAGCCCCAGCATTTT. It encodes CASSLVGGNNSNQPQHF.

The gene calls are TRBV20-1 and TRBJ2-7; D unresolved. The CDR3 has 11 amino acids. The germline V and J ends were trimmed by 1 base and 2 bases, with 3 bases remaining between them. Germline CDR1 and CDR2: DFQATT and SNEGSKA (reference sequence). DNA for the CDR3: TGCAGTGCTAGAGCGGCCTACGAGCAGTACTTC. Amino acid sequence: CSARAAYEQYF.

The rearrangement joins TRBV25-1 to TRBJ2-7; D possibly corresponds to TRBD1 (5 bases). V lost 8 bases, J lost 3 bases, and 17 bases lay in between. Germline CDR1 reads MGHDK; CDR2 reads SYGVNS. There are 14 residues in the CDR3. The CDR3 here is CASRPSPGIYEQYF. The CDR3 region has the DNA TGTGCCAGCCGCCCCTCACCAGGGATCTACGAGCAGTACTTC.

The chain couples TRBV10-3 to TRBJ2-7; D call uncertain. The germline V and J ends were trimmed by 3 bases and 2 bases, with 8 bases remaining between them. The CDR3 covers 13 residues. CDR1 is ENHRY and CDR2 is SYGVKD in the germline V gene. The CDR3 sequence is CAISENTAYEQYF. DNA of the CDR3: TGTGCCATCAGTGAAAACACCGCCTACGAGCAGTACTTC.

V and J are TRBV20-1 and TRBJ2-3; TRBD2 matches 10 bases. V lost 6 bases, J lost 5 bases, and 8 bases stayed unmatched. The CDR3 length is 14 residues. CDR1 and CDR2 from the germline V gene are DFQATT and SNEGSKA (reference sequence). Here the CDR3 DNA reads TGCAGTGCGTTATTAGCGGGAGGAGAAGATACGCAGTATTTT. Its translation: CSALLAGGEDTQYF.

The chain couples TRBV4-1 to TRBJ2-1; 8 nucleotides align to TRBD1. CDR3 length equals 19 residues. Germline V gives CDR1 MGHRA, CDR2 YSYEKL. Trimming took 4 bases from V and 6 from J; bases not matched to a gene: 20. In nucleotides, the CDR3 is TGCGCCAGCAGCCCTCTGATGTGGTCGTGGGACAGGAAGGGCAATGAGCAGTTCTTC. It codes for CASSPLMWSWDRKGNEQFF.

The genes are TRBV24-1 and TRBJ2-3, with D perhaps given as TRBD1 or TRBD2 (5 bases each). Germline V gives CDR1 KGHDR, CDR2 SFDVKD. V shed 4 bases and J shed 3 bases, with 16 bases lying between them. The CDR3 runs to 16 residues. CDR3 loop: CATSDLGKGSTDTQYF. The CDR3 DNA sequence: TGTGCCACCAGTGACCTCGGGAAGGGGTCGACAGATACGCAGTATTTT.

The chain's CDR3 is CASGGPLSYNEQFF. In nucleotides, the CDR3 is TGTGCCAGCGGGGGGCCCCTCTCCTACAATGAGCAGTTCTTC. The J gene is TRBJ2-1, the V gene TRBV7-2, with D perhaps assigned TRBD1 or TRBD2 (6 bases each). With 8 bases removed from V and 0 bases from J, the gap between germline ends came to 11 bases. The CDR3 has 14 amino acids. The germline CDR1 and CDR2 sequences are SGHTA and FQGNSA.

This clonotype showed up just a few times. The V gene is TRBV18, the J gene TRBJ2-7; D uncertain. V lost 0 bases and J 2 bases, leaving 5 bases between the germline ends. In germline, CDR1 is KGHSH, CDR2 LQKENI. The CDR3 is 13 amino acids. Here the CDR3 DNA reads TGTGCCAGCTCACCACCGGGGACCTACGAGCAGTACTTC. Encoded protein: CASSPPGTYEQYF.

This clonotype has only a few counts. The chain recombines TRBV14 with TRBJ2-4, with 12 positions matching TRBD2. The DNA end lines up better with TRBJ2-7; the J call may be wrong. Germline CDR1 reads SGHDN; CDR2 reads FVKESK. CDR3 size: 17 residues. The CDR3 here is CASSHASGRAFPYEQYF. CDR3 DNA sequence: TGTGCCAGCAGCCACGCTAGCGGGAGGGCCTTTCCCTACGAGCAGTACTTC.

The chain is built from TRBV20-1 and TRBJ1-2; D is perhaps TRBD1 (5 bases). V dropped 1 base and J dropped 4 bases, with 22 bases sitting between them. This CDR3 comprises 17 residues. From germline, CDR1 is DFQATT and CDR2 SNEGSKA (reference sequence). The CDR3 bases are TGCAGTGCTAGAGTTTTACGGGGCCGAGGGCCGGGCTATGGCTACACCTTC. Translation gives CSARVLRGRGPGYGYTF.

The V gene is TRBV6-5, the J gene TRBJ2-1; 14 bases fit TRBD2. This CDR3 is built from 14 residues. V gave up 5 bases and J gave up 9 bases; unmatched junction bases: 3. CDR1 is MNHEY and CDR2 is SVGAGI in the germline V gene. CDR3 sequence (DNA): TGTGCCAGCAGTGGACTAGCGGGGGGAGCTGAGCAGTTCTTC. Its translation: CASSGLAGGAEQFF.

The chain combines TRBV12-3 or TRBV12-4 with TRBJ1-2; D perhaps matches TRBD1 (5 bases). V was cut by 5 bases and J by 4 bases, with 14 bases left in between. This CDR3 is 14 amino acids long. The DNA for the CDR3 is TGTGCCAGCAGTCCGGAGACAGCGTTCTATGGCTACACCTTC. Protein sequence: CASSPETAFYGYTF.

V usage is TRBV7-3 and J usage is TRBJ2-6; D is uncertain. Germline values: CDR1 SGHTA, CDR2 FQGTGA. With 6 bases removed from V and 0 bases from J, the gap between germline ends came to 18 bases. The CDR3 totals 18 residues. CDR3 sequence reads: CASRLGSGTRSGANVLTF. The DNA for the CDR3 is TGTGCCAGCAGGCTAGGCAGTGGAACCCGCTCTGGGGCCAACGTCCTGACTTTC.

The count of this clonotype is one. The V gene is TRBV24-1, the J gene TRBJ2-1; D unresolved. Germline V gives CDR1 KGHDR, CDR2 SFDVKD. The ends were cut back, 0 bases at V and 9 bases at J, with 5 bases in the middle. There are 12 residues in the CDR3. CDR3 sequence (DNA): TGTGCCACCAGTGATTTGGTGGGTGAGCAGTTCTTC. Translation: CATSDLVGEQFF.